A selection of T cell receptor beta chains follows, all from one sample in a study of CD8+ T cells in alopecia areata. Using immunoSEQ multiplex PCR, the repertoire was profiled, and TCRdb retains in-frame clones only, with some absent. The table lists about 190,000 clones, 45% to 75% of them singletons. The specimen was CD4+ T cells sorted from blood, collected at week 4, from a patient treated with tofacitinib. The receptor source for this set is a human donor with alopecia areata. Each CDR3 is given with its conserved first and last residue. Fields, in order: D gene, clone size, V gene, J gene, CDR3 DNA, CDR3 protein. The D gene is left open where the match is weak. Some rows mark clone size as missing; the rest say once, few, many or name a class of expanded clone.

.,.,TRBV30,TRBJ2-7,TGTGCCTGGAGTGTGGTGGGATCCCTCTCCTACGAGCAGTACTTC,CAWSVVGSLSYEQYF
TRBD2,.,TRBV5-1,TRBJ2-7,TGCGCCAGCAGCTCATCCGCGGGACTAGCGTTCGAAGCCCAATCCTACGAGCAGTACTTC,CASSSSAGLAFEAQSYEQYF
.,.,TRBV30,TRBJ1-2,TGTGTCTGTCCCCGTGGGGACTATGGCTACACCTTC,CVCPRGDYGYTF
.,few,TRBV18,TRBJ2-7,TGTGCCAGCTCATCAGGGCTTTTGAACTCCTACGAGCAGTACTTC,CASSSGLLNSYEQYF
TRBD1,.,TRBV7-8,TRBJ2-2,TGTGCCAGCAGCTCTCTGGGACAGCCGAACACCGGGGAGCTGTTTTTT,CASSSLGQPNTGELFF
.,.,TRBV30,TRBJ1-1,TGTGCCTGGGGACAGACGAACACTGAAGCTTTCTTT,CAWGQTNTEAFF
TRBD1,few,TRBV29-1,TRBJ2-6,TGCAGCGTTGGATCGGACAGGTCCTCTGGGGCCAACGTCCTGACTTTC,CSVGSDRSSGANVLTF
TRBD2,.,TRBV29-1,TRBJ2-1,TGCAGCGTTGAATCCGGGGGGAATGAGCAGTTCTTC,CSVESGGNEQFF
.,.,TRBV30,TRBJ2-3,TGTGCCTGGAGTGTCGAGCCCCGCTTTAGCACAGATACGCAGTATTTT,CAWSVEPRFSTDTQYF
.,.,TRBV15,TRBJ2-5,TGTGCCACCAGCAGACCCCAGGGAATGCAGACCCAGTACTTC,CATSRPQGMQTQYF
TRBD2,once,TRBV5-4,TRBJ2-2,TGTGCCAGCAGCCGGGCTCTAGCGGGAGCTAGGGCCGGGGAGCTGTTTTTT,CASSRALAGARAGELFF
TRBD1,.,TRBV5-4,TRBJ2-1,TGTGCCAGCAGCCCAGGACAGGTCGGTGAGCAGTTCTTC,CASSPGQVGEQFF
.,few,TRBV25-1,TRBJ2-7,TGTGCCAGCAGTGAATTTTACGAGCAGTACTTC,CASSEFYEQYF
.,.,TRBV2,TRBJ2-1,TGTGCCAGCAGTGAAGAGGCCTTTAGTGAGCAGTTCTTC,CASSEEAFSEQFF
.,.,TRBV29-1,TRBJ2-5,TGCAGCGTTGTGGGGCAGGGTCCCGAGACCCAGTACTTC,CSVVGQGPETQYF
TRBD2,.,TRBV29-1,TRBJ2-1,TGCAGCCCACGACTAGCGGAAACCTCCTACAATGAGCAGTTCTTC,CSPRLAETSYNEQFF
.,few,TRBV29-1,TRBJ2-1,TGCAGCGTTGGGCGGACCCGTGGTTATGAGCAGTTCTTC,CSVGRTRGYEQFF
.,few,TRBV5-4,TRBJ2-5,TGTGCCAGCAGCTTGGGAAGTCAAGAGACCCAGTACTTC,CASSLGSQETQYF
TRBD1,few,TRBV5-1,TRBJ2-7,TGCGCCAGCAGCTCAACGGACAGGGGGCTGGACGAGCAGTACTTC,CASSSTDRGLDEQYF
.,once,TRBV5-1,TRBJ2-7,TGCGCCAGCAGCTTGGTACAGGGTTTGTCCTACGAGCAGTACTTC,CASSLVQGLSYEQYF
.,.,TRBV5-1,TRBJ2-5,TGCGCCAGCAGCTTGGCCTATGGCGAGGAGACCCAGTACTTC,CASSLAYGEETQYF
.,.,TRBV5-6,TRBJ1-2,TGTGCCAGCAGCTTCGGCAGGGACTATGGCTACACCTTC,CASSFGRDYGYTF
.,.,TRBV5-1,TRBJ1-1,TGCGCCAGCAGACCGCCGGGAATCGGGAACACTGAAGCTTTCTTT,CASRPPGIGNTEAFF
TRBD1,few,TRBV11-2,TRBJ2-3,TGTGCCAGCAGCTTGGACAGGGGGAGCACAGATACGCAGTATTTT,CASSLDRGSTDTQYF
TRBD1,.,TRBV7-9,TRBJ2-2,TGTGCCAGCAGCTCGACAGGGACCGGGGAGCTGTTTTTT,CASSSTGTGELFF
.,.,TRBV4-2,TRBJ2-5,TGTGCCAGCAGCCAAGGTCGGGGAGAAGGAGAGACCCAGTACTTC,CASSQGRGEGETQYF
.,.,TRBV29-1,TRBJ2-3,TGCAGCGTTGAGCCTTCTACTCCTACAGGGCAGTATTTT,CSVEPSTPTGQYF
.,.,TRBV30,TRBJ2-1,TGTGCCTGGAGCGCTAAGCGAGCGGTTATCTACAATGAGCAGTTCTTC,CAWSAKRAVIYNEQFF